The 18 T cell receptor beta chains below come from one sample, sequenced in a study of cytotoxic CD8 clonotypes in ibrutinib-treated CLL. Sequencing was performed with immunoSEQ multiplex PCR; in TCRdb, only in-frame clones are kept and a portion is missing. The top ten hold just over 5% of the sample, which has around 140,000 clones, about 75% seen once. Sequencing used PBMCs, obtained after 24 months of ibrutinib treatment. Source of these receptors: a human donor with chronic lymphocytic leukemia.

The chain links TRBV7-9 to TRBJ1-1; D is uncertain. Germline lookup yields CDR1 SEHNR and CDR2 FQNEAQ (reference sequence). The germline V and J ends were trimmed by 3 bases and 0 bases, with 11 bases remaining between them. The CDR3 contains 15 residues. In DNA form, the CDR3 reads TGTGCCAGCAGCTTTCATGACTTCATGAACACTGAAGCTTTCTTT. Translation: CASSFHDFMNTEAFF.

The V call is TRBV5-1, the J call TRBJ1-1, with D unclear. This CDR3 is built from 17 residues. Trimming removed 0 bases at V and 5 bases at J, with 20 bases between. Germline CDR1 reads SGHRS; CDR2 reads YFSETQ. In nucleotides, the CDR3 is TGCGCCAGCAGCTTGGTCCCTCCCGGGCCTGGAGGGACTGAAGCTTTCTTT. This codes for CASSLVPPGPGGTEAFF.

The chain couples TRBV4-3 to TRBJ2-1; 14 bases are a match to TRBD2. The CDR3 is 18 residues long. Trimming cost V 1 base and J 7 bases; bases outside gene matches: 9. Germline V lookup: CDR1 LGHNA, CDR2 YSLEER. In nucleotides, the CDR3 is TGCGCCAGCAGCCAAGCCCATCGACTAGCGGGGGGGCGGAATGAGCAGTTCTTC. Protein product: CASSQAHRLAGGRNEQFF.

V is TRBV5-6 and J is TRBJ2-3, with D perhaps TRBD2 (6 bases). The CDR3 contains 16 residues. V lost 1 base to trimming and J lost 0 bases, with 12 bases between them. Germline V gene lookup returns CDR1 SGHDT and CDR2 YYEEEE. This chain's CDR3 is CASSLLPSASTDTQYF. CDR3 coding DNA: TGTGCCAGCAGCTTGCTCCCTAGCGCGAGCACAGATACGCAGTATTTT.

The CDR3 here is CATFGADTDTQYF. The DNA of the CDR3 is TGTGCCACCTTCGGGGCTGACACAGATACGCAGTATTTT. V usage is TRBV28 and J usage is TRBJ2-3; D is tentatively TRBD1 or TRBD2 (5 bases each). The germline gives CDR1 MDHEN, CDR2 SYDVKM. CDR3 size: 13 residues. With 10 bases removed from V and 2 bases from J, the gap between germline ends came to 13 bases.

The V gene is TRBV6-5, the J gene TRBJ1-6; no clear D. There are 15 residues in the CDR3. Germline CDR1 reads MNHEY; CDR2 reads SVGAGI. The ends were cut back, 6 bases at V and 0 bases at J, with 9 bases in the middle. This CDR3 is CASRRGLSYNSPLHF. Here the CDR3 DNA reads TGTGCCAGCAGACGGGGTCTCTCCTATAATTCACCCCTCCACTTT.

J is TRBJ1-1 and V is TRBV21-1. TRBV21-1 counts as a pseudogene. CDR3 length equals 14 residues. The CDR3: CATGIPGTNTEAFF. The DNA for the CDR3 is TGTGCCACCGGGATCCCGGGGACGAACACTGAAGCTTTCTTT.

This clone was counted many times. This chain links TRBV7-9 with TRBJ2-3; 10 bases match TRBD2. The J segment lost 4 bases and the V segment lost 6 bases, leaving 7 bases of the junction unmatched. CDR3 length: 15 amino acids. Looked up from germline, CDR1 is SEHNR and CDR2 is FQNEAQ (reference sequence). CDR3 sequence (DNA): TGTGCCAGCAGGGCTAGCGGGAGTTTTGCAGATACGCAGTATTTT. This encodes CASRASGSFADTQYF.

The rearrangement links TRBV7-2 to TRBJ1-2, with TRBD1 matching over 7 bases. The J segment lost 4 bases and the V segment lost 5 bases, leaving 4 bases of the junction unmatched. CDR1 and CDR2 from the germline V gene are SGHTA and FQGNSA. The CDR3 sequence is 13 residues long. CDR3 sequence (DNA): TGTGCCAGCAGCCCCACAGGGGTCTATGGCTACACCTTC. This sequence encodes CASSPTGVYGYTF.

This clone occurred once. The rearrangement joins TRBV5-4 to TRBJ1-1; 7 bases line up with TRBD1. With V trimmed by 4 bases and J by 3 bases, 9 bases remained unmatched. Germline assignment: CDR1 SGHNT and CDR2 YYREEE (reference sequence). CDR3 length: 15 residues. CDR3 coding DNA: TGTGCCAGCAGCCCAGGGGGGCAGACGGACACTGAAGCTTTCTTT. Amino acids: CASSPGGQTDTEAFF.

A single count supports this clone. The CDR3 region is CASSLRGSVGTQYF. CDR3 bases: TGTGCCAGCAGTTTGCGGGGTAGCGTCGGTACGCAGTATTTT. V usage is TRBV28 and J usage is TRBJ2-3; perhaps TRBD2 as D (6 bases). The ends were cut back, 3 bases at V and 8 bases at J, with 15 bases in the middle. The CDR3 sequence is 14 residues long. Germline V gene lookup returns CDR1 MDHEN and CDR2 SYDVKM.

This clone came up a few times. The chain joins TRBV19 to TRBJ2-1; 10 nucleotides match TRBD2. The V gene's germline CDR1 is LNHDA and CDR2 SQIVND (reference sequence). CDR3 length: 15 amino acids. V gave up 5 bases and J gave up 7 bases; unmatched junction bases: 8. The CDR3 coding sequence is TGTGCCAGTAGTGGAGGACTAGCGGAGGAGAATGAGCAGTTCTTC. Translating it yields CASSGGLAEENEQFF.

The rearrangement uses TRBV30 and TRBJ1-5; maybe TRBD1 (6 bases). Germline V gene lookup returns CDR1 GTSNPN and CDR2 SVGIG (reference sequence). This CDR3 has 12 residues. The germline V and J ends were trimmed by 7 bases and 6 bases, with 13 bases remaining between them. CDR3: CAFKQGGQPQHF. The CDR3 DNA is TGTGCCTTCAAACAGGGCGGTCAGCCCCAGCATTTT.

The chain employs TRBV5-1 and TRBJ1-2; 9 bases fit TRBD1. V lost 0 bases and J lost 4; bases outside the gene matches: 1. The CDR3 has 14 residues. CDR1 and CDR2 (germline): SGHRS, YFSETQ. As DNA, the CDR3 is TGCGCCAGCAGCTTGGCGGACAGGGGCTATGGCTACACCTTC. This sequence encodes CASSLADRGYGYTF. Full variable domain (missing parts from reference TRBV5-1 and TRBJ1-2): KAGVTQTPRYLIKTRGQQVTLSCSPISGHRSVSWYQQTPGQGLQFLFEYFSETQRNKGNFPGRFSGRQFSNSRSEMNVSTLELGDSALYLCASSLADRGYGYTFGSGTRLTVV.

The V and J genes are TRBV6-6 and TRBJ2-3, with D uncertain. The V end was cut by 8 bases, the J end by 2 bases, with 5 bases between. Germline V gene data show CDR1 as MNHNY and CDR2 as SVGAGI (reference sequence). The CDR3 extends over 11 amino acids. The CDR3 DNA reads TGTGCCAGCCGAAACACAGATACGCAGTATTTT. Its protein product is CASRNTDTQYF.

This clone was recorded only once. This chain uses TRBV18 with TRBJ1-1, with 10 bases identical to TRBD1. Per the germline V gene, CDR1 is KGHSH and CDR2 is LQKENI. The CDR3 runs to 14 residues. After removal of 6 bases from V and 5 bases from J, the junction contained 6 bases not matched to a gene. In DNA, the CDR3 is TGTGCCAGCTCCCGCGGGACAGGGGAAACTGAAGCTTTCTTT. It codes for CASSRGTGETEAFF.

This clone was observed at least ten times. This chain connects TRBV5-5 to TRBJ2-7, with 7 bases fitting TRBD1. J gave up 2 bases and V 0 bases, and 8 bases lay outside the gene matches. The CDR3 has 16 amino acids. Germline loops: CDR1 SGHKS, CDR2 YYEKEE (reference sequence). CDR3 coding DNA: TGTGCCAGCAGCTTGGGACAGGGTTCGCTCCCCTACGAGCAGTACTTC. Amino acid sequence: CASSLGQGSLPYEQYF.

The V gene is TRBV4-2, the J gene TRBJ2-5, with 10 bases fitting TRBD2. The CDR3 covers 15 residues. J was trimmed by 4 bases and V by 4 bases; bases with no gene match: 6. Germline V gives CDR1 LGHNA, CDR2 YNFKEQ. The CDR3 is CASSLGPSGGETQYF. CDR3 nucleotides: TGTGCCAGCAGCCTGGGCCCTAGCGGGGGAGAGACCCAGTACTTC.